Following are 30 T cell receptor beta chains from one sample sequenced in a study of blood T cell repertoires in COVID-19. Here immunoSEQ multiplex PCR was the method, and the copy in TCRdb shows in-frame clones only, minus some. There are roughly 130,000 clones in the sample; roughly 86% occur only once, and approximately 3.3% lies in the top ten. The source material was peripheral blood. Source of these receptors: a woman between 55 and 75 years old with acute or convalescent COVID-19.

This chain uses TRBV19 with TRBJ2-1; TRBD1 aligns across 10 bases. CDR1 and CDR2 (germline): LNHDA, SQIVND (reference sequence). J gave up 8 bases and V 6 bases, and 10 bases lay outside the gene matches. The CDR3 loop spans 15 amino acids. The chain's CDR3 is CASSPSGTGAYEQFF. The DNA for the CDR3 is TGTGCCAGTAGCCCCTCCGGGACAGGGGCATATGAGCAGTTCTTC.

The chain uses TRBV5-3 and TRBJ1-2, with unresolved D. TRBV5-3 is recorded as an ORF, its role being uncertain. The CDR3 runs to 15 residues. V lost 4 bases and J 5 bases, leaving 18 bases between the germline ends. The CDR3: CARSRQRERRYGYTF. The CDR3, as DNA: TGTGCCAGAAGCCGTCAGCGGGAACGTAGATATGGCTACACCTTC.

This rearrangement joins TRBV11-3 to TRBJ2-7, with 12 nucleotides matching TRBD1. The CDR3 length is 15 residues. The germline V gene encodes CDR1 SGHNT and CDR2 YENEEA. V shed 3 bases and J 2 bases; nucleotides not matched to a gene: 2. CDR3 nucleotide sequence: TGTGCCAGCAGCTTTTGGGACAGGGGGCCCTACGAGCAGTACGTC. Encoded protein: CASSFWDRGPYEQYV.

The V and J genes are TRBV10-2 and TRBJ2-3; 8 bases line up with TRBD1. Looked up from germline, CDR1 is WSHSY and CDR2 is SAAADI. With 5 bases clipped from V and 2 bases from J, the junction kept 9 bases outside the gene matches. CDR3 length: 16 amino acids. The CDR3 DNA sequence: TGCGCCAGCAGTCCGCTCAGGGGGCTACTCACAGATACGCAGTATTTT. It is translated as CASSPLRGLLTDTQYF.

This clone has more than one count but fewer than ten. This rearrangement joins TRBV7-2 to TRBJ1-2, with 7 bases aligning to TRBD1. Germline values: CDR1 SGHTA, CDR2 FQGNSA. V lost 5 bases and J lost 7; bases outside the gene matches: 4. The CDR3 has 12 amino acids. The CDR3 spells CASSRQGSGYTF. In nucleotides, the CDR3 is TGTGCCAGCAGCCGACAGGGAAGTGGCTACACCTTC. Full variable domain (rest looked up from reference TRBV7-2 and TRBJ1-2): GAGVSQSPSNKVTEKGKDVELRCDPISGHTALYWYRQSLGQGLEFLIYFQGNSAPDKSGLPSDRFSAERTGGSVSTLTIQRTQQEDSAVYLCASSRQGSGYTFGSGTRLTVV.

The rearrangement joins TRBV7-3 to TRBJ2-5, with D possibly TRBD2 on 6 matching bases. Germline-derived CDR1 and CDR2 are SGHTA and FQGTGA. With 1 base removed from V and 3 bases from J, the gap between germline ends came to 21 bases. The CDR3 extends over 18 amino acids. In DNA form, the CDR3 reads TGTGCCAGCAGCTTAATCCTGTTGCGCGGGGATAGCAAAGAGACCCAGTACTTC. It encodes CASSLILLRGDSKETQYF.

This chain connects TRBV6-6 to TRBJ1-5; D is possibly TRBD1 (5 bases). Germline lookup yields CDR1 MNHNY and CDR2 SVGAGI (reference sequence). V was cut by 2 bases and J by 3 bases, with 8 bases left in between. This CDR3 region has 14 residues. The CDR3 sequence: CASSYPGLNQPQHF. The CDR3 DNA sequence: TGTGCCAGCAGTTACCCAGGGCTCAATCAGCCCCAGCATTTT.

The chain employs TRBV5-6 and TRBJ2-1; 14 nucleotides align to TRBD2. The CDR3 runs to 17 residues. The germline V gene has CDR1 SGHDT and CDR2 YYEEEE. The V and J ends lost 0 bases and 6 bases, in that order; junction bases with no gene match: 5. The CDR3: CASSLVMTSGRGNEQFF. CDR3 nucleotides: TGTGCCAGCAGCTTGGTGATGACTAGCGGGAGGGGCAATGAGCAGTTCTTC.

This rearrangement joins TRBV24-1 to TRBJ2-1, with a tentative D call TRBD2 (6 bases). Per germline, CDR1 KGHDR and CDR2 SFDVKD. V was cut by 2 bases and J by 14 bases, with 15 bases left in between. The CDR3 has 13 residues. This CDR3 reads CATSDSAPGAKFF. The CDR3 DNA reads as TGTGCCACCAGTGATTCAGCCCCGGGAGCCAAGTTCTTC.

The gene calls are TRBV15 and TRBJ2-5; TRBD2 might be the D (6 bases). The CDR3 loop spans 15 amino acids. Per germline, CDR1 LNHNV and CDR2 YYDKDF (reference sequence). The V end was cut by 3 bases, the J end by 3 bases, with 14 bases between. The DNA for the CDR3 is TGTGCCACCAGCAGGGGTCCGGGAGACGAAGAGACCCAGTACTTC. This codes for CATSRGPGDEETQYF. Full variable domain (rest looked up from reference TRBV15 and TRBJ2-5): DAMVIQNPRYQVTQFGKPVTLSCSQTLNHNVMYWYQQKSSQAPKLLFHYYDKDFNNEADTPDNFQSRRPNTSFCFLDIRSPGLGDTAMYLCATSRGPGDEETQYFGPGTRLLVL.

In its sample, this clone was seen a few times. V and J are TRBV19 and TRBJ2-1; 10 nucleotides match TRBD2. CDR1 LNHDA and CDR2 SQIVND come from the germline V gene (reference sequence). Trimming at V came to 0 bases and at J to 4 bases, leaving 9 bases not matched to a gene. The CDR3 sequence is 18 residues long. CDR3 nucleotide sequence: TGTGCCAGTAGTATAGACAAACCGGGACTAGCGTTTTACAATGAGCAGTTCTTC. It codes for CASSIDKPGLAFYNEQFF. Combining the CDR3 with reference TRBV19 and TRBJ2-1 gives the whole variable domain DGGITQSPKYLFRKEGQNVTLSCEQNLNHDAMYWYRQDPGQGLRLIYYSQIVNDFQKGDIAEGYSVSREKKESFPLTVTSAQKNPTAFYLCASSIDKPGLAFYNEQFFGPGTRLTVL.

V usage is TRBV11-3 and J usage is TRBJ2-5, with 13 bases fitting TRBD2. With V trimmed by 5 bases and J by 5 bases, 8 bases remained unmatched. CDR3 length equals 16 residues. CDR1 SGHNT and CDR2 YENEEA come from the germline V gene. The CDR3 is CASSPGTSGAGETQYF. DNA for the CDR3: TGTGCCAGCAGCCCAGGGACTAGCGGGGCGGGGGAGACCCAGTACTTC.

This chain uses TRBV5-1 with TRBJ2-7, with D possibly matching TRBD1 (5 bases). Between the trimmed V and J ends, which lost 0 bases and 6 bases, there was a span of 13 bases. CDR1 and CDR2 from the germline V gene are SGHRS and YFSETQ. This CDR3 has 14 residues. Written as DNA, the CDR3 is TGCGCCAGCAGCTTGGCGCAGGGAATAGGCGAGCAGTACTTC. This codes for CASSLAQGIGEQYF.

This clone was observed a handful of times. The rearrangement uses TRBV5-1 and TRBJ2-7; 10 bases are shared with TRBD2. With V trimmed by 2 bases and J by 3 bases, 11 bases remained unmatched. Germline CDR1 reads SGHRS; CDR2 reads YFSETQ. The CDR3 has 17 residues. The CDR3 loop reads CASSLNIHGLADYEQYF. CDR3 nucleotide sequence: TGCGCCAGCAGCTTAAACATTCACGGACTAGCGGACTACGAGCAGTACTTC.

The rearrangement uses TRBV5-6 and TRBJ1-5; D may be TRBD1 (5 bases). V lost 1 base, J lost 6 bases, and 8 bases lay in between. Looked up from germline, CDR1 is SGHDT and CDR2 is YYEEEE. This CDR3 is built from 13 residues. The CDR3 protein is CASSLMGGQPQHF. DNA of the CDR3: TGTGCCAGCAGCTTGATGGGGGGTCAGCCCCAGCATTTT.

The chain couples TRBV7-2 to TRBJ2-3; 8 nucleotides line up with TRBD2. This CDR3 contains 15 residues. Germline V gene lookup returns CDR1 SGHTA and CDR2 FQGNSA. With 2 bases clipped from V and 4 bases from J, the junction kept 5 bases outside the gene matches. DNA for the CDR3: TGTGCCAGCAGCTTAAAAAGCGGGAGTGCAGATACGCAGTATTTT. It translates to CASSLKSGSADTQYF.

The chain employs TRBV4-2 and TRBJ2-7; D ambiguous. The V gene lost 0 bases and the J gene lost 1 base, with 4 bases spanning the gap. The CDR3 loop spans 13 amino acids. CDR1 is LGHNA, CDR2 YNFKEQ, per germline. The CDR3 DNA sequence: TGTGCCAGCAGCCAAGACTCTTCCTACGAGCAGTACTTC. It specifies CASSQDSSYEQYF.

V is TRBV27 and J is TRBJ2-2; TRBD1 agrees at 8 bases. CDR1 and CDR2 (germline): MNHEY, SMNVEV (reference sequence). The CDR3 loop spans 17 amino acids. V dropped 2 bases and J dropped 5; count of bases not matched to a gene: 10. The CDR3 loop reads CASSLQPPRQGTGELFF. CDR3 DNA: TGTGCCAGCAGTTTACAACCCCCCCGACAGGGGACCGGGGAGCTGTTTTTT.

The V and J genes are TRBV27 and TRBJ2-2, with a tentative D call TRBD2 (6 bases). The CDR3 contains 17 residues. Germline V gene lookup returns CDR1 MNHEY and CDR2 SMNVEV (reference sequence). Trimming removed 6 bases from V and 1 base from J, with 18 bases in between. The CDR3 loop is CASSQENSGGNTGELFF. In nucleotides, the CDR3 is TGTGCCAGCAGCCAGGAGAATAGCGGAGGGAACACCGGGGAGCTGTTTTTT.

This chain links TRBV4-2 with TRBJ1-2; D might be TRBD1 (5 bases). CDR3 length: 14 residues. V was trimmed by 4 bases and J by 9 bases, leaving 18 bases between them. Germline-derived CDR1 and CDR2 are LGHNA and YNFKEQ. The CDR3: CASSPSGREESYTF. CDR3 in DNA: TGTGCCAGCAGCCCCTCGGGCAGGGAGGAGAGCTACACCTTC.

The V and J genes are TRBV3-1 (or the pseudogene TRBV3-2) and TRBJ1-2, with D possibly being TRBD1 (5 bases). V lost 0 bases and J lost 8, with 13 bases in between. This CDR3 is built from 14 residues. The germline V gene encodes CDR1 LGHDT and CDR2 YNNKEL (reference sequence). CDR3 in DNA: TGTGCCAGCAGCCAAGATGAACAGGAGGGGGGCTACACCTTC. Translating gives CASSQDEQEGGYTF.

The chain combines TRBV7-9 with TRBJ1-4; a possible D gene is TRBD1 (5 bases). CDR1 is SEHNR, CDR2 FQNEAQ, per germline (reference sequence). The CDR3 has 16 residues. Between the trimmed V and J ends, which lost 5 bases and 6 bases, there was a span of 19 bases. In DNA form, the CDR3 reads TGTGCCAGCAGCCCCGGGCAGGTACAGGATGATGAAAAACTGTTTTTT. This translates into CASSPGQVQDDEKLFF.

The chain joins TRBV11-3 to TRBJ2-2; 9 bases are a match to TRBD2. CDR1 is SGHNT and CDR2 is YENEEA in the germline V gene. The CDR3 is made up of 16 amino acids. J lost 3 bases, V lost 4 bases, and 6 bases had no gene match. The CDR3 region is CASSSASGIDTGELFF. The CDR3 DNA is TGTGCCAGCAGCTCTGCTAGCGGGATCGACACCGGGGAGCTGTTTTTT.

The chain combines TRBV6-2 or TRBV6-3 with TRBJ2-1; D not resolved. V was pared by 4 bases and J by 4 bases, with 8 bases between. Germline V gives CDR1 MNHEY, CDR2 SVGEGT. CDR3 size: 13 residues. The CDR3 nucleotides read TGTGCCAGCAGTTCACCTAGGTACAATGAGCAGTTCTTC. The encoded protein is CASSSPRYNEQFF.

This chain joins TRBV19 and TRBJ2-4, with a weak D call TRBD1 (5 bases). Trimming removed 4 bases from V and 13 bases from J, with 14 bases in between. The CDR3 contains 12 residues. Germline V gene data show CDR1 as LNHDA and CDR2 as SQIVND (reference sequence). CDR3: CASSTPLGPQYF. DNA for the CDR3: TGTGCCAGTAGTACTCCTCTGGGGCCACAGTACTTC.

The gene calls are TRBV6-4 and TRBJ2-1, with 11 bases identical to TRBD2. The CDR3 runs 18 residues. Germline-derived CDR1 and CDR2 are MRHNA and SNTAGT. Trimming removed 7 bases from V and 0 bases from J; junction bases left unmatched: 11. CDR3 DNA sequence: TGTGCCAGCAATCTAGCGGGAGGCCGTAAAAGCTCCTACAATGAGCAGTTCTTC. Translating it yields CASNLAGGRKSSYNEQFF.

For the CDR3, the DNA is TGTGCCAGCAGGGAACAGGGGAGAGAGACCCAGTACTTC. This translates into CASREQGRETQYF. This chain joins TRBV11-2 and TRBJ2-5; 7 nucleotides align to TRBD1. The CDR3 is 13 amino acids. V was pared by 6 bases and J by 4 bases, with 5 bases of the junction left unmatched. CDR1 SGHAT and CDR2 FQNNGV come from the germline V gene. The full variable domain, in which reference TRBV11-2 and TRBJ2-5 provide the parts outside the CDR3, is EAGVAQSPRYKIIEKRQSVAFWCNPISGHATLYWYQQILGQGPKLLIQFQNNGVVDDSQLPKDRFSAERLKGVDSTLKIQPAKLEDSAVYLCASREQGRETQYFGPGTRLLVL.

V and J are TRBV11-3 and TRBJ2-2; 11 bases fit TRBD2. There are 16 residues in the CDR3. V was clipped by 1 base and J by 3 bases; unmatched bases: 1. CDR1 is SGHNT and CDR2 is YENEEA in the germline V gene. The CDR3 region has the DNA TGTGCCAGCAGCTTAGCACTAGCGGGAGACACCGGGGAGCTGTTTTTT. Its protein is CASSLALAGDTGELFF.

The chain recombines TRBV5-6 with TRBJ1-1, with D uncertain. The V end lost 4 bases, the J end lost 1 base, and 11 bases lay between the germline ends. This CDR3 is built from 14 residues. Germline loops: CDR1 SGHDT, CDR2 YYEEEE. The CDR3 DNA sequence: TGTGCCAGCAGCCTAGAACTTTGGAACACTGAAGCTTTCTTT. It specifies CASSLELWNTEAFF.

This chain links TRBV5-1 with TRBJ1-2, with a weak D call TRBD1 (5 bases). CDR1 and CDR2 from the germline V gene are SGHRS and YFSETQ. This CDR3 region has 13 residues. The ends were cut back, 4 bases at V and 4 bases at J, with 11 bases in the middle. The CDR3: CASSPPGVYGYTF. CDR3 nucleotides: TGCGCCAGCAGCCCGCCGGGGGTCTATGGCTACACCTTC.